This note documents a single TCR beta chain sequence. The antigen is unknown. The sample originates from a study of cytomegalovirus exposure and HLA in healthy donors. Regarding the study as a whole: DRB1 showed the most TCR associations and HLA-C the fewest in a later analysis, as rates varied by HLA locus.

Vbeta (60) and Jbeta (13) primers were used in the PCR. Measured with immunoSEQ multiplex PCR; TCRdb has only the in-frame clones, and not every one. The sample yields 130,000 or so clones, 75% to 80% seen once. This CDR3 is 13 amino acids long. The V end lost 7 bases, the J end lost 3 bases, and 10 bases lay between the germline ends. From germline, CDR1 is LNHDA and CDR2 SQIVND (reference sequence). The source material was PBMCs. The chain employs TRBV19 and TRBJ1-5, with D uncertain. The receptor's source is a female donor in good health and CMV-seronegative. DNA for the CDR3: TGTGCCAGTAACTCTGGTTTCAATCAGCCCCAGCATTTT. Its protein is CASNSGFNQPQHF.